The next 6 T cell receptor beta chains were all read from a single sample in a study of T cells in Graves' hyperthyroidism and ophthalmopathy. The investigators amplified TCR beta CDR3 regions from RNA transcripts. With the HTBI primer set, the TCR CDR3 went through a first round of RT-PCR. MiXCR, applied by TCRdb to the multiplex PCR reads, yields one record per CDR3 protein. The profile shows around 440,000 distinct CDR3 sequences, approximately 15% of them singletons. The source material was blood. Receptors originate from a woman younger than 30 with Graves' hyperthyroidism.

This clonotype was detected only a few times. This sequence joins TRBV18 and TRBJ2-3; 9 bases agree with TRBD2. CDR1 is KGHSH and CDR2 is LQKENI in the germline V gene. The CDR3 runs to 16 residues. The junction had 8 bases not matched to a gene; V was cut back by 2 bases and J by 5 bases. The CDR3 region is CASSPSGGGAIDTQYF. In nucleotides, the CDR3 is TGTGCCAGCTCACCATCCGGCGGGGGGGCCATAGATACGCAGTATTTT.

V and J are TRBV9 and TRBJ1-2, with D perhaps matching TRBD1 (5 bases). The CDR3 covers 13 residues. Trimming cost V 1 base and J 4 bases, with 8 bases left between them. In germline, CDR1 is SGDLS, CDR2 YYNGEE. The CDR3: CASSVTGTYGYTF. The DNA of the CDR3 is TGTGCCAGCAGCGTAACCGGGACCTATGGCTACACCTTC. The whole variable domain, remainder taken from reference TRBV9 and TRBJ1-2, is DSGVTQTPKHLITATGQRVTLRCSPRSGDLSVYWYQQSLDQGLQFLIQYYNGEERAKGNILERFSAQQFPDLHSELNLSSLELGDSALYFCASSVTGTYGYTFGSGTRLTVV.

This clonotype was seen more than once but under ten times. The J gene is TRBJ2-7, the V gene TRBV2, with D tentatively TRBD2 (6 bases). Trimming left V 4 bases short and J 3 bases short, with 10 bases between. CDR1 is SNHLY and CDR2 is FYNNEI in the germline V gene. This CDR3 has 13 residues. CDR3 in DNA: TGTGCCAGCAGTGCGGCGGGGTACTACGAGCAGTACTTC. Translation: CASSAAGYYEQYF.

This clonotype was observed a few times. This chain joins TRBV24-1 and TRBJ2-1, with TRBD2 identical over 9 bases. J gave up 2 bases and V 4 bases, and 2 bases lay outside the gene matches. From germline, CDR1 is KGHDR and CDR2 SFDVKD. The CDR3 covers 15 residues. The CDR3 DNA follows: TGTGCCACCAGTGAGCCTAGCGGGACCTACAATGAGCAGTTCTTC. Translating it yields CATSEPSGTYNEQFF.

For this clonotype: A single base separates this from a much larger clone, so it may be a read error. The CDR3 bases are TGCAGTGCTAGGCCCGCCGGGACTAGCCATGGGTTGGACCCCTACGAGCAGTTCTTC. Amino acids: CSARPAGTSHGLDPYEQFF. J is TRBJ2-7 and V is TRBV20-1; 9 bases agree with TRBD2. The J call may be wrong; the DNA end is better matched by TRBJ2-1. This CDR3 spans 19 amino acids. Germline V gives CDR1 DFQATT, CDR2 SNEGSKA (reference sequence).

This clonotype has at least ten counts. V and J are TRBV18 and TRBJ1-4, with a possible D match to TRBD1 (6 bases). The CDR3 spans 13 residues. The germline CDR1 and CDR2 sequences are KGHSH and LQKENI. Trimming took 3 bases from V and 7 from J, leaving 9 bases between them. The CDR3 DNA follows: TGTGCCAGCTCACCGGGGACATTTGAAAAACTGTTTTTT. This encodes CASSPGTFEKLFF. Full variable domain (outside the CDR3, taken from reference TRBV18 and TRBJ1-4): NAGVMQNPRHLVRRRGQEARLRCSPMKGHSHVYWYRQLPEEGLKFMVYLQKENIIDESGMPKERFSAEFPKEGPSILRIQQVVRGDSAAYFCASSPGTFEKLFFGSGTQLSVL.